The next 28 T cell receptor beta chains were all read from a single sample in a study of cytomegalovirus exposure and HLA in healthy donors. It was with 60 Vbeta and 13 Jbeta primers that the PCR ran. Profiling relied on immunoSEQ multiplex PCR, and the TCRdb table lists in-frame clones only, not all of them. The table shows 150,000 to 200,000 clones, with 70% to 80% occurring only once. Sequenced: PBMCs. The receptor source for this set is a man between 18 and 29 years old in good health and CMV-seropositive.

This chain links TRBV6-4 with TRBJ1-1; unclear D gene. Germline V gives CDR1 MRHNA, CDR2 SNTAGT. The V end was cut by 6 bases, the J end by 1 base, with 12 bases between. This CDR3 is built from 14 residues. As DNA, the CDR3 is TGTGCCAGCAGCCTCCGGGTCTCGAACACTGAAGCTTTCTTT. Protein sequence: CASSLRVSNTEAFF.

The chain combines TRBV4-1 with TRBJ2-1, with D possibly being TRBD2 (5 bases). The CDR3 totals 14 residues. V shed 8 bases and J shed 0 bases, with 11 bases lying between them. CDR1 and CDR2 (germline): MGHRA, YSYEKL. CDR3 sequence: CASGLHSSYNEQFF. DNA of the CDR3: TGCGCCAGCGGACTTCACAGCTCCTACAATGAGCAGTTCTTC.

V is TRBV2 and J is TRBJ2-6; 9 nucleotides line up with TRBD2. Trimming took 8 bases from V and 1 from J; bases not matched to a gene: 6. CDR1 SNHLY and CDR2 FYNNEI come from the germline V gene. CDR3 size: 16 residues. CDR3 DNA: TGTGCCAGCCGGCGACTAGCGGCTTCTGGGGCCAACGTCCTGACTTTC. Encoded protein: CASRRLAASGANVLTF.

This sequence joins TRBV18 and TRBJ2-1, with TRBD1 as a possible D gene (5 bases). V lost 2 bases and J 2 bases, leaving 10 bases between the germline ends. Germline loops: CDR1 KGHSH, CDR2 LQKENI. The CDR3 has 15 amino acids. The CDR3 sequence: CASSPRGLTYNEQFF. The CDR3 DNA sequence: TGTGCCAGCTCACCAAGGGGCTTGACCTACAATGAGCAGTTCTTC. Using reference TRBV18 and TRBJ2-1 for the parts outside the CDR3, the full variable domain is NAGVMQNPRHLVRRRGQEARLRCSPMKGHSHVYWYRQLPEEGLKFMVYLQKENIIDESGMPKERFSAEFPKEGPSILRIQQVVRGDSAAYFCASSPRGLTYNEQFFGPGTRLTVL.

The V and J genes are TRBV2 and TRBJ1-2; D is undetermined. V lost 8 bases to trimming and J lost 4 bases, with 14 bases between them. Germline CDR1 and CDR2: SNHLY and FYNNEI. The CDR3 extends over 13 amino acids. The CDR3 loop reads CASGETVGYGYTF. CDR3 nucleotide sequence: TGTGCCAGCGGGGAGACTGTGGGCTATGGCTACACCTTC. Complete variable domain (other parts from reference TRBV2 and TRBJ1-2): EPEVTQTPSHQVTQMGQEVILRCVPISNHLYFYWYRQILGQKVEFLVSFYNNEISEKSEIFDDQFSVERPDGSNFTLKIRSTKLEDSAMYFCASGETVGYGYTFGSGTRLTVV.

The chain couples TRBV6-4 to TRBJ2-2, with a weak D call TRBD1 (5 bases). The germline CDR1 and CDR2 sequences are MRHNA and SNTAGT. The CDR3 covers 14 residues. V was pared by 5 bases and J by 0 bases, with 7 bases between. The CDR3 sequence: CASSLGPNTGELFF. As DNA, the CDR3 is TGTGCCAGCAGTTTGGGGCCGAACACCGGGGAGCTGTTTTTT.

The gene calls are TRBV10-3 and TRBJ2-7, with TRBD1 matching over 8 bases. With V trimmed by 10 bases and J by 1 base, 6 bases remained unmatched. Per the germline V gene, CDR1 is ENHRY and CDR2 is SYGVKD. The length of the CDR3 is 13 residues. CDR3 amino acids: CATRQGRSYEQYF. The CDR3 DNA follows: TGTGCCACTAGACAGGGGAGGTCCTACGAGCAGTACTTC.

V is TRBV7-9 and J is TRBJ1-2; 7 bases fit TRBD1. J gave up 5 bases and V 5 bases, and 5 bases lay outside the gene matches. This CDR3 spans 13 amino acids. The germline gives CDR1 SEHNR, CDR2 FQNEAQ (reference sequence). CDR3 region: CASSLGTEYGYTF. Written as DNA, the CDR3 is TGTGCCAGCAGCCTGGGGACAGAATATGGCTACACCTTC.

V and J are TRBV14 and TRBJ1-4; D may be TRBD1 (6 bases). CDR3 size: 15 residues. Deletions cut 5 bases from V and 3 bases from J, with 13 bases between. Germline V lookup: CDR1 SGHDN, CDR2 FVKESK. In DNA, the CDR3 is TGTGCCAGCAGCTCGCTAGGGGGAGCTAATGAAAAACTGTTTTTT. Translated, it gives CASSSLGGANEKLFF.

This chain connects TRBV6-1 to TRBJ2-2, with 8 positions matching TRBD1. V gave up 5 bases and J gave up 6 bases; unmatched junction bases: 5. This CDR3 spans 14 amino acids. CDR1 is MNHNS, CDR2 SASEGT, per germline. CDR3 protein: CASSYTGGPGELFF. As DNA, the CDR3 is TGTGCCAGCAGTTATACAGGGGGGCCCGGGGAGCTGTTTTTT.

This clone was seen a handful of times. This chain joins TRBV6-5 and TRBJ2-1; 10 nucleotides agree with TRBD1. Unmatched junction bases numbered 16, after V lost 2 bases and J lost 15 bases. The germline CDR1 and CDR2 sequences are MNHEY and SVGAGI. The CDR3 totals 16 residues. The CDR3 sequence is CASSYIPGQGVVKMFF. For the CDR3, the DNA is TGTGCCAGCAGTTACATACCCGGACAGGGGGTGGTGAAAATGTTCTTC.

This clone was recorded only once. This chain links TRBV7-3 with TRBJ2-5; 8 nucleotides agree with TRBD2. Trimming took 1 base from V and 9 from J; bases not matched to a gene: 19. In germline, CDR1 is SGHTA, CDR2 FQGTGA. CDR3 size: 18 residues. CDR3 sequence: CASSLMGGLVGGPVAQYF. The CDR3 DNA reads TGTGCCAGCAGCTTAATGGGGGGACTAGTGGGGGGGCCTGTGGCCCAGTACTTC.

The chain joins TRBV14 to TRBJ1-1; the D gene is possibly TRBD1 (6 bases). Per germline, CDR1 SGHDN and CDR2 FVKESK. The CDR3 runs 15 residues. V shed 1 base and J shed 3 bases, with 12 bases lying between them. CDR3 residues: CASSQVRRGHTEAFF. Written as DNA, the CDR3 is TGTGCCAGCAGCCAAGTACGCAGGGGCCACACTGAAGCTTTCTTT. Supplemented by reference TRBV14 and TRBJ1-1, the full variable domain reads EAGVTQFPSHSVIEKGQTVTLRCDPISGHDNLYWYRRVMGKEIKFLLHFVKESKQDESGMPNNRFLAERTGGTYSTLKVQPAELEDSGVYFCASSQVRRGHTEAFFGQGTRLTVV.

V usage is TRBV7-9 and J usage is TRBJ2-7, with D possibly TRBD2 on 7 matching bases. Germline V gives CDR1 SEHNR, CDR2 FQNEAQ (reference sequence). The CDR3 covers 17 residues. V lost 3 bases, J lost 5 bases, and 23 bases lay in between. The CDR3 sequence is CASSLRGRDTGVHEQYF. As DNA, the CDR3 is TGTGCCAGCAGCTTGAGGGGGAGGGATACCGGGGTCCACGAGCAGTACTTC.

This clone was seen a single time. The CDR3 DNA reads as TGTGCCAGCAGTGAAGCTCCCAGTGGGGGGTTTGGTGCCGAGCAGTACTTC. Translated: CASSEAPSGGFGAEQYF. The chain couples TRBV6-1 to TRBJ2-5; D might be TRBD2 (6 bases). The tail of the sequence fits TRBJ2-7 better, so the J call may be wrong. The CDR3 totals 17 residues. Germline V lookup: CDR1 MNHNS, CDR2 SASEGT.

This chain joins TRBV11-2 and TRBJ2-5, with D uncertain. The V and J ends lost 1 base and 4 bases respectively, with 7 bases between them. The CDR3 covers 13 residues. Germline CDR1 SGHAT, CDR2 FQNNGV. The DNA of the CDR3 is TGTGCCAGCAGCTTAGGCATGAGAGAGACCCAGTACTTC. It yields the protein CASSLGMRETQYF.

V usage is TRBV10-3 and J usage is TRBJ1-1, with D possibly being TRBD1 (5 bases). Germline CDR1 ENHRY, CDR2 SYGVKD. The CDR3 covers 13 residues. V lost 7 bases, J lost 5 bases, and 14 bases lay in between. CDR3 region: CAIKKGAETEAFF. The CDR3 nucleotides read TGTGCCATCAAGAAAGGGGCAGAAACTGAAGCTTTCTTT.

In this sample, this clone turned up a few times. The chain combines TRBV4-2 with TRBJ1-5; 7 bases are shared with TRBD1. This CDR3 is 14 amino acids long. Per germline, CDR1 LGHNA and CDR2 YNFKEQ. J was trimmed by 5 bases and V by 1 base; bases with no gene match: 2. This CDR3 is CASSQGQGDQPQHF. The CDR3 DNA reads TGTGCCAGCAGCCAAGGACAGGGTGATCAGCCCCAGCATTTT.

The CDR3 DNA is TGTGCCAGCAGTTACTCGAGTCTAGCTGCAGATACGCAGTATTTT. Translated: CASSYSSLAADTQYF. The gene calls are TRBV6-5 and TRBJ2-3; maybe TRBD2 (5 bases). Looked up from germline, CDR1 is MNHEY and CDR2 is SVGAGI. This CDR3 comprises 15 residues. V was cut by 0 bases and J by 4 bases, with 11 bases left in between.

The chain combines TRBV6-1 with TRBJ2-3; D is uncertain. Trimming took off 1 base at V and 4 bases at J, with 3 bases between the two ends. Per the germline V gene, CDR1 is MNHNS and CDR2 is SASEGT. This CDR3 is built from 12 residues. The CDR3 sequence: CASSEVADTQYF. The DNA for the CDR3 is TGTGCCAGCAGTGAAGTCGCAGATACGCAGTATTTT.

V gene TRBV5-4 combines with J gene TRBJ1-1; D unclear. The V and J ends lost 5 bases and 0 bases respectively, with 14 bases between them. CDR1 is SGHNT and CDR2 is YYREEE in the germline V gene (reference sequence). The CDR3 sequence is 15 residues long. CDR3 loop: CASSSAAALNTEAFF. CDR3 coding DNA: TGTGCCAGCAGTTCCGCCGCGGCTCTGAACACTGAAGCTTTCTTT.

The gene calls are TRBV19 and TRBJ1-2, with TRBD1 identical over 8 bases. This CDR3 has 13 residues. CDR1 LNHDA and CDR2 SQIVND come from the germline V gene (reference sequence). Unmatched junction bases numbered 1, after V lost 6 bases and J lost 1 base. CDR3 sequence reads: CASRDRDNYGYTF. The CDR3 region has the DNA TGTGCCAGTAGGGACAGGGATAACTATGGCTACACCTTC.

The V and J genes are TRBV5-6 and TRBJ2-1, with D possibly being TRBD1 (5 bases). Trimming cost V 0 bases and J 0 bases, with 10 bases left between them. Germline values: CDR1 SGHDT, CDR2 YYEEEE. The CDR3 is made up of 16 amino acids. CDR3 sequence reads: CASSLATGSSYNEQFF. CDR3 sequence (DNA): TGTGCCAGCAGCTTGGCCACAGGCAGCTCCTACAATGAGCAGTTCTTC. The whole variable domain, remainder taken from reference TRBV5-6 and TRBJ2-1, is DAGVTQSPTHLIKTRGQQVTLRCSPKSGHDTVSWYQQALGQGPQFIFQYYEEEERQRGNFPDRFSGHQFPNYSSELNVNALLLGDSALYLCASSLATGSSYNEQFFGPGTRLTVL.

The count of this clone is one. The chain has TRBV7-2 and TRBJ2-7; 11 nucleotides agree with TRBD1. V dropped 5 bases and J dropped 7; count of bases not matched to a gene: 7. The CDR3 consists of 14 residues. Germline V gene data show CDR1 as SGHTA and CDR2 as FQGNSA. The CDR3 bases are TGTGCCAGCAGCGTTTTCGGGACAGGGGGTGAGCAGTACTTC. Translating gives CASSVFGTGGEQYF.

This clone was seen only once. The V call is TRBV9, the J call TRBJ2-2; D remains unclear. Germline V CDR1 and CDR2: SGDLS, YYNGEE. This CDR3 is built from 16 residues. The ends were cut back, 0 bases at V and 0 bases at J, with 9 bases in the middle. This chain's CDR3 is CASSVGRFANTGELFF. DNA of the CDR3: TGTGCCAGCAGCGTAGGGCGGTTCGCGAACACCGGGGAGCTGTTTTTT.

This rearrangement joins TRBV9 to TRBJ1-5; tentatively, D is TRBD1 (6 bases). This CDR3 region has 14 residues. Germline-derived CDR1 and CDR2 are SGDLS and YYNGEE. Trimming left V 4 bases short and J 4 bases short, with 12 bases between. CDR3 nucleotides: TGTGCCAGCAGCCGGGGGGGCAGTAATCAGCCCCAGCATTTT. This codes for CASSRGGSNQPQHF. Combining the CDR3 with reference TRBV9 and TRBJ1-5 gives the whole variable domain DSGVTQTPKHLITATGQRVTLRCSPRSGDLSVYWYQQSLDQGLQFLIQYYNGEERAKGNILERFSAQQFPDLHSELNLSSLELGDSALYFCASSRGGSNQPQHFGDGTRLSIL.

The rearrangement uses TRBV29-1 and TRBJ2-7; 7 bases are shared with TRBD2. The germline CDR1 and CDR2 sequences are SQVTM and ANQGSEA. V lost 5 bases to trimming and J lost 7 bases; unmatched junction nucleotides: 14. CDR3 length: 14 residues. In nucleotides, the CDR3 is TGCAGCGTTAGCCGGGGGGACGGCTCGGGAGAGCAGTACTTC. Amino acids: CSVSRGDGSGEQYF.

The V call is TRBV7-3, the J call TRBJ2-1, with 8 bases fitting TRBD2. V was pared by 2 bases and J by 6 bases, with 6 bases of the junction left unmatched. The germline gives CDR1 SGHTA, CDR2 FQGTGA. The CDR3 has 15 residues. This CDR3 is CASSLDGGAGNEQFF. For the CDR3, the DNA is TGTGCCAGCAGCTTAGACGGGGGGGCAGGCAATGAGCAGTTCTTC.